What follows is one T cell receptor beta chain and its context. Its antigen is still unknown. CDR3 length: 15 amino acids. From germline, CDR1 is DFQATT and CDR2 SNEGSKA (reference sequence). V lost 1 base and J lost 5, with 12 bases in between. These data originate in a study of human T cells and chemical hapten exposure. Study-level information: Sensitization used 2% DPC on roughly 2 cm by roughly 2 cm upper inner arm skin. Study-wide results and caveats: Counts of expanded TCRs (at PT1) showed a positive correlation with patch test score. TCRs at a frequency above 1 in 1000 stayed unchanged with DPC sensitization.

Noted time point: pre-sensitization, week 0. Treatment denoted: therapeutic diphenylcyclopropenone sensitization with weekly scalp DPC. RNA extraction used unfractionated whole blood as the source of total RNA. MiXCR, applied by TCRdb to the RACE reads, yields one record per CDR3 protein. This repertoire shows about 110,000 distinct CDR3 sequences, 9% to 15% found once; its top ten account for 1.5% to 2%. The source of this sequence is a woman between 45 and 65 years old with alopecia areata. Some clones in this sample may be carry-over from other donors' samples. The V gene is TRBV20-1, the J gene TRBJ1-6; D is perhaps TRBD1 (6 bases). This specimen consisted of whole blood, obtained in connection with sensitization to the hapten diphenylcyclopropenone (DPC). The CDR3 DNA is TGCAGTGCTAGAGTCGTGACAGGTCATAATTCACCCCTCCACTTT. This encodes CSARVVTGHNSPLHF.